Following are 8 T cell receptor beta chains from one sample sequenced in a study of response to subunit inactivated influenza vaccine. TCRdb reanalysed the RT-PCR reads using MiXCR and keeps one entry per CDR3 protein. The sample comprises approximately 480,000 distinct CDR3 sequences, about 10% of which are singletons, and roughly 12% rests with the top ten. The specimen comprised PBMCs from blood, sampled 45 days after vaccination. The receptors shown here come from a man aged 45 to 65 who received an inactivated influenza vaccine.

J is TRBJ2-5 and V is TRBV5-1; the match to TRBD2 covers 9 bases. The CDR3 spans 15 residues. Germline V CDR1 and CDR2: SGHRS, YFSETQ. J gave up 2 bases and V 1 base, and 3 bases lay outside the gene matches. CDR3 residues: CASSLLAGPQETQYF. CDR3 coding DNA: TGCGCCAGCAGCTTGCTAGCGGGACCACAAGAGACCCAGTACTTC.

The sample holds many counts of this clonotype. V gene TRBV29-1 combines with J gene TRBJ2-7; either TRBD1 or TRBD2 may supply D (5 bases each). Trimming stripped 3 bases from V and 2 bases from J, with 14 bases between. The CDR3 has 14 residues. Germline V gene lookup returns CDR1 SQVTM and CDR2 ANQGSEA. DNA for the CDR3: TGCAGCGTTGAGGGAGCGAGGGGCACCTACGAGCAGTACTTC. The encoded protein is CSVEGARGTYEQYF.

The table lists this clonotype with a few counts. The chain uses TRBV5-1 and TRBJ2-7; 10 positions agree with TRBD2. Germline V gene sequence: CDR1 SGHRS, CDR2 YFSETQ. The CDR3 loop spans 14 amino acids. Trimming cost V 4 bases and J 6 bases; bases outside gene matches: 7. The CDR3 DNA reads TGCGCCAGCAGCCCCGGGACTAGCGTGGCCGAGCAGTACTTC. This sequence encodes CASSPGTSVAEQYF.

This clonotype was picked up a small number of times. The chain links TRBV29-1 to TRBJ1-1; 7 bases align to TRBD1. CDR3 length: 14 residues. Germline CDR1 is SQVTM and CDR2 is ANQGSEA. Trimming took 7 bases from V and 1 from J; bases not matched to a gene: 9. The CDR3 region has the DNA TGCAGCGCTGCGAGGGACAGCTCGAACACTGAAGCTTTCTTT. Translated: CSAARDSSNTEAFF.

There are many counts of this clonotype. The DNA of the CDR3 is TGCGCCAGCAGCCCCCGGGACAGGGCTGGAAACACCATATATTTT. Translating it yields CASSPRDRAGNTIYF. V and J are TRBV4-1 and TRBJ1-3, with TRBD1 identical over 9 bases. The CDR3 extends over 15 amino acids. J was trimmed by 2 bases and V by 4 bases; bases with no gene match: 3. The germline gives CDR1 MGHRA, CDR2 YSYEKL.

This clonotype has a handful of counts. The chain joins TRBV5-1 to TRBJ1-2; D ambiguous. Germline lookup yields CDR1 SGHRS and CDR2 YFSETQ. The CDR3 totals 14 residues. V was cut by 5 bases and J by 5 bases, with 16 bases left in between. CDR3 DNA sequence: TGCGCCAGCAGAATTCAATTGGCGGATTATGGCTACACCTTC. This translates into CASRIQLADYGYTF.

The sample holds a few counts of this clonotype. This chain connects TRBV3-1 to TRBJ2-1; a weak D match, TRBD2 (6 bases). The V gene lost 1 base and the J gene lost 6 bases, with 10 bases spanning the gap. Germline-derived CDR1 and CDR2 are LGHDT and YNNKEL (reference sequence). CDR3 size: 14 residues. CDR3 amino acids: CASSQGLVGNEQFF. For the CDR3, the DNA is TGTGCCAGCAGCCAAGGACTAGTGGGCAATGAGCAGTTCTTC.

The chain has TRBV20-1 and TRBJ2-3; 9 bases align to TRBD2. The CDR3 has 16 amino acids. The J segment lost 1 base and the V segment lost 0 bases, leaving 5 bases of the junction unmatched. Germline values: CDR1 DFQATT, CDR2 SNEGSKA (reference sequence). The CDR3 spells CSARDWSGGRTDTQYF. CDR3 coding DNA: TGCAGTGCTAGAGATTGGAGCGGGGGGCGCACAGATACGCAGTATTTT.